The T cell receptor beta chain under discussion was sequenced for a study of cytomegalovirus exposure and HLA in healthy donors. About the research overall: Among the 350 to 400 donors who were genotyped, about 86% fell in the genetic ancestry cluster that is associated with self-reported Caucasian donors. Overall study results and limits: Reportedly, HLA-A and HLA-B alleles of most subjects were accurately predicted from TCR beta.

A remark on this clone: The antigen remains unidentified.

Both 60 Vbeta primers and 13 Jbeta primers went into the PCR. In the original processing: Roughly 11 million shared chains were among the roughly 78 million unique TCR beta chains that a later analysis counted. Sequencing was performed with immunoSEQ multiplex PCR; in TCRdb, only in-frame clones are kept and a portion is missing. V, J and clone size are those of that table, while D and trimming were read from the DNA. Of about 200,000 clones in the sample, approximately 78% were seen once. CDR1 and CDR2 from the germline V gene are GTSNPN and SVGIG (reference sequence). There are 14 residues in the CDR3. Trimming left V 0 bases short and J 6 bases short, with 13 bases between.

Sequenced sample: PBMCs. The chain links TRBV30 to TRBJ2-3; D unresolved. The sequence was obtained from a woman aged 40 to 50 in good health and CMV-seronegative. The CDR3 DNA follows: TGTGCCTGGAGTGTAGGCCAGGCTTGGGATACGCAGTATTTT. Translated: CAWSVGQAWDTQYF.